A selection of T cell receptor beta chains follows, all from one sample in a study of cytomegalovirus exposure and HLA in healthy donors. The assay was immunoSEQ multiplex PCR, and TCRdb's table has in-frame clones only and misses some. The sample records 100,000 or so clones, 60% to 80% being singletons. Specimen: PBMCs. These receptors were obtained from a man aged 30-40 years in good health and CMV-seronegative. The CDR3 runs from the conserved cysteine through the conserved F or W. D genes are given only for firm matches. Not all rows give a size; the values are once, few, many and, for expanded clones, a class.

few TRBJ2-5 . TRBV7-2 CASSRDNQETQYF TGTGCCAGCAGCCGGGACAATCAAGAGACCCAGTACTTC
. TRBJ2-7 . TRBV5-1 CASSLGSGSRDEQYF TGCGCCAGCAGCTTGGGGTCCGGGTCCAGGGACGAGCAGTACTTC
few TRBJ1-1 TRBD1 TRBV5-4 CASSLDRGNTEAFF TGTGCCAGCAGCTTGGACAGGGGGAACACTGAAGCTTTCTTT
. TRBJ2-1 . TRBV9 CASSALGWTRGSNEQFF TGTGCCAGCAGCGCCCTGGGGTGGACTAGGGGGTCCAATGAGCAGTTCTTC
. TRBJ2-5 . TRBV25-1 CASSDLRMGPTFGSGQYF TGTGCCAGCAGTGATCTGCGGATGGGCCCTACCTTCGGATCGGGGCAGTACTTC
. TRBJ2-7 TRBD2 TRBV4-2 CASSLAGGSEQYF TGTGCCAGCAGCCTAGCGGGAGGGAGCGAGCAGTACTTC
. TRBJ2-2 . TRBV5-4 CASSPPGQGTGELFF TGTGCCAGCAGCCCGCCGGGACAAGGGACCGGGGAGCTGTTTTTT
. TRBJ1-2 . TRBV7-9 CASSLVGQGGGYTF TGTGCCAGCAGCTTGGTGGGGCAGGGAGGTGGCTACACCTTC
once TRBJ2-2 . TRBV19 CASSARLAANTGELFF TGTGCCAGTAGTGCCCGTCTGGCGGCGAACACCGGGGAGCTGTTTTTT
. TRBJ2-7 . TRBV27 CASSLSTDSYEQYF TGTGCCAGCAGTTTATCGACAGACTCCTACGAGCAGTACTTC
. TRBJ1-2 TRBD1 TRBV14 CASSQGQIYGYTF TGTGCCAGCAGCCAGGGACAGATCTATGGCTACACCTTC